The 18 T cell receptor beta chains presented below share a single source sample, sequenced in a study of PD-L1 blockade in urothelial cancer. Clones were sequenced by immunoSEQ multiplex PCR, and TCRdb holds only the in-frame ones, with some missing. Of about 44,000 clones listed, about four fifths were seen once; the top ten hold roughly 3.2%. The sequences come from PBMCs, collected around atezolizumab (anti-PD-L1) treatment. The receptors stem from a man between 65 and 85 years old with urothelial cancer.

The J gene is TRBJ1-2, the V gene TRBV4-1, with D perhaps TRBD1 (6 bases). The germline V and J ends were trimmed by 2 bases and 2 bases, with 12 bases remaining between them. Germline loops: CDR1 MGHRA, CDR2 YSYEKL. The CDR3 sequence is 15 residues long. Written as DNA, the CDR3 is TGCGCCAGCAGCCAACAGGGTACAGGGAACTATGGCTACACCTTC. Translating it yields CASSQQGTGNYGYTF.

This chain joins TRBV28 and TRBJ1-3; tentatively, D is TRBD1 (5 bases). The CDR3 consists of 12 residues. Germline CDR1 reads MDHEN; CDR2 reads SYDVKM. The ends were cut back, 6 bases at V and 9 bases at J, with 12 bases in the middle. The CDR3 DNA reads as TGTGCCAGCAGGTTACGGGGGTCCACCATATATTTT. Encoded protein: CASRLRGSTIYF.

The chain links TRBV19 to TRBJ2-5; 9 bases map to TRBD2. CDR3 length: 14 residues. The germline gives CDR1 LNHDA, CDR2 SQIVND (reference sequence). Germline trimming cut 6 bases from V and 4 bases from J; bases unmatched to any gene: 6. CDR3 DNA: TGTGCCAGTAGGAACGGCGGGAGGGGAGAGACCCAGTACTTC. Protein product: CASRNGGRGETQYF.

The chain links TRBV19 to TRBJ2-5, with 7 positions matching TRBD1. The germline CDR1 and CDR2 sequences are LNHDA and SQIVND (reference sequence). Germline trimming cut 5 bases from V and 3 bases from J; bases unmatched to any gene: 3. CDR3 length: 13 residues. CDR3 in DNA: TGTGCCAGTAGTGACAGGGCGAAAGAGACCCAGTACTTC. It codes for CASSDRAKETQYF.

V is TRBV9 and J is TRBJ2-1, with 7 positions matching TRBD2. V lost 2 bases to trimming and J lost 2 bases; unmatched junction nucleotides: 10. CDR3 length: 17 residues. Germline CDR1 SGDLS, CDR2 YYNGEE. The CDR3 sequence is CASSVGGSVITYNEQFF. The DNA for the CDR3 is TGTGCCAGCAGCGTGGGAGGGTCGGTTATAACCTACAATGAGCAGTTCTTC.

This chain joins TRBV5-6 and TRBJ2-1, with a tentative D call TRBD2 (5 bases). With 5 bases removed from V and 8 bases from J, the gap between germline ends came to 8 bases. This CDR3 comprises 11 residues. Per germline, CDR1 SGHDT and CDR2 YYEEEE. CDR3 sequence (DNA): TGTGCCAGCAGAGTAGCGCATGAGCAGTTCTTC. As protein: CASRVAHEQFF.

J is TRBJ2-5 and V is TRBV19; TRBD2 agrees at 10 bases. This CDR3 is built from 19 residues. The V and J ends lost 3 bases and 0 bases, in that order; junction bases with no gene match: 13. Germline CDR1 is LNHDA and CDR2 is SQIVND (reference sequence). The CDR3 nucleotides are TGTGCCAGTAGTATGGGGTGGGTAGCGGGGGGACAACACCAAGAGACCCAGTACTTC. Its translation is CASSMGWVAGGQHQETQYF.

The chain combines TRBV28 with TRBJ1-5; no firm D call. CDR1 and CDR2 from the germline V gene are MDHEN and SYDVKM. The CDR3 is 14 amino acids. V was shortened by 3 bases and J by 0 bases, with 6 bases between the two germline ends. This chain's CDR3 is CASSFGYSNQPQHF. The CDR3 DNA reads TGTGCCAGCAGTTTCGGGTATAGCAATCAGCCCCAGCATTTT.

This clone occurred a few times. The rearrangement uses TRBV4-1 and TRBJ2-7; D is perhaps TRBD1 (5 bases). This CDR3 comprises 14 residues. The germline gives CDR1 MGHRA, CDR2 YSYEKL. Trimming removed 1 base from V and 3 bases from J, with 10 bases in between. The CDR3 nucleotides are TGCGCCAGCAGCCAAGGGACACAAGACTACGAGCAGTACTTC. Residues: CASSQGTQDYEQYF.

The rearrangement uses TRBV29-1 and TRBJ1-2, with 7 bases aligning to TRBD1. There are 13 residues in the CDR3. The V gene's germline CDR1 is SQVTM and CDR2 ANQGSEA. Losses at the gene ends were 7 bases for V and 5 bases for J; bases not matched to a gene: 10. The CDR3 DNA sequence: TGCAGCGCCGCTGAGGTGACAGGGTATGGCTACACCTTC. Translating it yields CSAAEVTGYGYTF.

In this sample, this clone turned up once. The chain uses TRBV5-4 and TRBJ1-2; TRBD1 might be the D (6 bases). CDR3 length equals 13 residues. Per germline, CDR1 SGHNT and CDR2 YYREEE (reference sequence). V was clipped by 0 bases and J by 7 bases, with 10 bases between them. In DNA form, the CDR3 reads TGTGCCAGCAGCTTGGAGGCAGGGGCTGGCTACACCTTC. Its protein product is CASSLEAGAGYTF.

This chain joins TRBV10-1 and TRBJ2-7; no firm D call. V was cut by 7 bases and J by 0 bases, with 13 bases left in between. The germline V gene has CDR1 WNHNN and CDR2 SYGVQD (reference sequence). The CDR3 is 14 amino acids. CDR3 amino acids: CASNGRKTSYEQYF. CDR3 bases: TGCGCCAGCAACGGCAGGAAAACCTCCTACGAGCAGTACTTC.

The chain recombines TRBV6-1 with TRBJ1-2; D is undetermined. CDR3 length: 13 amino acids. The V end lost 2 bases, the J end lost 4 bases, and 8 bases lay between the germline ends. CDR1 and CDR2 (germline): MNHNS, SASEGT. The chain's CDR3 is CASSESGVYGYTF. In DNA form, the CDR3 reads TGTGCCAGCAGTGAATCCGGGGTCTATGGCTACACCTTC.

J is TRBJ1-4 and V is TRBV5-1; TRBD1 matches at 7 bases. J lost 4 bases, V lost 6 bases, and 6 bases had no gene match. The germline V gene has CDR1 SGHRS and CDR2 YFSETQ. The CDR3 covers 14 residues. CDR3 residues: CASTAGTVNEKLFF. Written as DNA, the CDR3 is TGCGCCAGCACCGCCGGGACAGTTAATGAAAAACTGTTTTTT.

The rearrangement joins TRBV10-3 to TRBJ2-7, with TRBD1 matching over 10 bases. V shed 11 bases, J shed 2 bases, and the junction held 3 bases outside the gene matches. This CDR3 has 12 residues. CDR1 is ENHRY, CDR2 SYGVKD, per germline. DNA of the CDR3: TGTGCCGGGGGGACAGGGGCCTACGAGCAGTACTTC. Translated: CAGGTGAYEQYF.

A few counts support this clone. The V and J genes are TRBV11-1 and TRBJ2-7, with D possibly being TRBD2 (5 bases). This CDR3 has 13 residues. CDR1 and CDR2 from the germline V gene are SGHAT and FQDESV (reference sequence). V dropped 1 base and J dropped 7 bases, with 11 bases sitting between them. The CDR3 sequence: CASSLDRTLEQYF. The CDR3 bases are TGTGCCAGCAGCTTAGACCGGACTTTGGAGCAGTACTTC.

This rearrangement joins TRBV7-2 to TRBJ1-2, with D perhaps TRBD1 (5 bases). Trimming stripped 5 bases from V and 5 bases from J, with 12 bases between. The germline V gene has CDR1 SGHTA and CDR2 FQGNSA. The CDR3 sequence is 13 residues long. Written as DNA, the CDR3 is TGTGCCAGCAGCGGGGGGGGAGTGTATGGCTACACCTTC. As protein: CASSGGGVYGYTF.

The J gene is TRBJ2-3, the V gene TRBV11-3; 7 bases match TRBD1. V was pared by 1 base and J by 6 bases, with 7 bases of the junction left unmatched. The CDR3 length is 15 residues. Germline CDR1 and CDR2: SGHNT and YENEEA. Here the CDR3 DNA reads TGTGCCAGCAGCTTAGGAAGGGGGCCAGTGGATACGCAGTATTTT. Translated, it gives CASSLGRGPVDTQYF.